A selection of T cell receptor beta chains follows, all from one sample in a study of shared clonotypes between healthy human individuals. Profiling relied on immunoSEQ multiplex PCR, and the TCRdb table lists in-frame clones only, not all of them. The sample records 2 million or so clones, 85% to 95% being singletons. The material sequenced was naive CD4+ T cells sorted from blood. The receptors originated from a man aged 18 to 29 in good health. CDR3s include the opening cysteine and the closing phenylalanine or tryptophan. A D gene is named only where the DNA matches it firmly. Rows give clone size only sometimes, using once, few, many, or a class for an expanded clone.

J	size	V	D	DNA	CDR3
TRBJ1-1	NA	TRBV28	NA	TGTGCCAGCAGCCCCAGATTGGGACTTCACACTGAAGCTTTCTTT	CASSPRLGLHTEAFF
TRBJ2-2	NA	TRBV30	TRBD2	TGTGCCTGGAGTACAACCCCGGGACTAGTCACCGGGGAGCTGTTTTTT	CAWSTTPGLVTGELFF
TRBJ2-5	NA	TRBV19	NA	TGTGCCAGTAGTATCCAGGGGAAAAGGGAGACCCAGTACTTC	CASSIQGKRETQYF
TRBJ2-7	NA	TRBV29-1	NA	TGCAGCGTTGGCGGCAGGGGTCGCGAGCAGTACTTC	CSVGGRGREQYF
TRBJ2-7	few	TRBV30	NA	TGTGCCTGGAGTAGACTCCTCGAGCAGTACTTC	CAWSRLLEQYF
TRBJ1-1	NA	TRBV10-1	NA	TGCGCCAGCAGTGGTGTTGAACAGCCGAGGACTGAAGCTTTCTTT	CASSGVEQPRTEAFF
TRBJ2-1	NA	TRBV10-3	NA	TGTGCCATCAGTGAGTCGACTGTGGACATTGAGCAGTTCTTC	CAISESTVDIEQFF
TRBJ1-3	NA	TRBV6-6	NA	TGTGCCAGCAGCATACAGGGCGAGGGTGGAAACACCATATATTTT	CASSIQGEGGNTIYF
TRBJ2-1	NA	TRBV7-3	NA	TGTGCCAGCAGCTCCCAGGGGGGATCCTTCAATGAGCAGTTCTTC	CASSSQGGSFNEQFF
TRBJ2-7	once	TRBV19	NA	TGTGCCAGTAGTCGGGCGGGTGGCGTTTACGAGCAGTACTTC	CASSRAGGVYEQYF
TRBJ1-4	NA	TRBV11-2	NA	TGTGCCAGCAGCTTTTCATCCAATGAAAAACTGTTTTTT	CASSFSSNEKLFF
TRBJ2-7	NA	TRBV6-6	NA	TGTGCCAGCAGTAATGGGGGGATCCTAGGCGAGCAGTACTTC	CASSNGGILGEQYF
TRBJ2-2	NA	TRBV2	NA	TGTGCCAGCCGTCTGAACACCGGGGAGCTGTTTTTT	CASRLNTGELFF
TRBJ2-1	NA	TRBV28	TRBD2	TGTGCCAGCCACGCGGGGCTAGCGGGAGATGATGAGCAGTTCTTC	CASHAGLAGDDEQFF
TRBJ2-1	NA	TRBV27	NA	TGTGCCAGCAGTTTAAGAGATGAGCAGTTCTTC	CASSLRDEQFF
TRBJ1-4	NA	TRBV20-1	NA	TGCAGTGCTGGCTGGGATGAAAAACTGTTTTTT	CSAGWDEKLFF
TRBJ2-2	NA	TRBV6-5	TRBD2	TGTGCCAGCAGTTACGGCAGCGGGGGGTCCACCGGGGAGCTGTTTTTT	CASSYGSGGSTGELFF
TRBJ1-5	NA	TRBV5-6	NA	TGTGCCAGCAGCTTGGGACCGGAATATCAGCCCCAGCATTTT	CASSLGPEYQPQHF
TRBJ2-5	NA	TRBV5-1	TRBD2	TGCGCCAGCAGCCGGATAGCGGGAGAAGAGACCCAGTACTTC	CASSRIAGEETQYF
TRBJ1-1	NA	TRBV7-9	NA	TGTGCCAGCAGCTTAATAAAGAACACTGAAGCTTTCTTT	CASSLIKNTEAFF
TRBJ2-1	once	TRBV2	NA	TGTGCCAGCAGTCCCCGCAACAATGAGCAGTTCTTC	CASSPRNNEQFF
TRBJ1-5	NA	TRBV19	NA	TGTGCCAGCTGTTCAGGGGTAAACGGGGCGCGACAGCCCCAGCATTTT	CASCSGVNGARQPQHF
TRBJ1-5	NA	TRBV19	NA	TGTGCCAGTAGTATAACGGGGGGGCCCAATCAGCCCCAGCATTTT	CASSITGGPNQPQHF